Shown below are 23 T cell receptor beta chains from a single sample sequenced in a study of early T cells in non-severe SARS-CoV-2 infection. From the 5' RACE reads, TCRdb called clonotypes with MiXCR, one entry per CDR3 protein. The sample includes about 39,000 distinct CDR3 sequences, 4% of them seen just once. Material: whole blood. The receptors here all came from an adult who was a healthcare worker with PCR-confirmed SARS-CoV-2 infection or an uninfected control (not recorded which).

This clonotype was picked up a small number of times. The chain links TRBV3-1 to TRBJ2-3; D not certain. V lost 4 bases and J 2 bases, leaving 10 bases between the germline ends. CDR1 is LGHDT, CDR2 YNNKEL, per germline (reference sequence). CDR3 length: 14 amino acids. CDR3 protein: CASSPREFTDTQYF. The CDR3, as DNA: TGTGCCAGCAGCCCCCGTGAATTCACAGATACGCAGTATTTT.

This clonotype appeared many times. The CDR3 loop is CASSQGGPANEQYF. Here the CDR3 DNA reads TGTGCCAGCAGTCAAGGGGGCCCGGCTAACGAGCAGTACTTC. The chain has TRBV6-6 and TRBJ2-7; TRBD1 matches at 7 bases. Germline trimming cut 5 bases from V and 5 bases from J; bases unmatched to any gene: 9. The CDR3 loop spans 14 amino acids. Germline loops: CDR1 MNHNY, CDR2 SVGAGI (reference sequence).

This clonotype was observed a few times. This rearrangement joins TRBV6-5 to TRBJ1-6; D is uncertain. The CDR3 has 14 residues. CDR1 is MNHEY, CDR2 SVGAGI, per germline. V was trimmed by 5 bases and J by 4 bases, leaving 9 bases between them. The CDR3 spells CASSLDGYNSPLHF. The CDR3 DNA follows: TGTGCCAGCAGTCTCGACGGTTATAATTCACCCCTCCACTTT.

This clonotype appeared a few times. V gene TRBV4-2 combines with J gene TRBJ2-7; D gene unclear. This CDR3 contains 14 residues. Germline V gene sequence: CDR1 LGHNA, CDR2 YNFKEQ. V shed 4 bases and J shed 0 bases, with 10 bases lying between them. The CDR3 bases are TGTGCCAGCAGCCGGATAAGCGCCTCCTACGAGCAGTACTTC. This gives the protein CASSRISASYEQYF.

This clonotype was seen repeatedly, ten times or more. The DNA for the CDR3 is TGTGCCAGCAGTCCCGGGGGGTATGAGCAGTTCTTC. Residues: CASSPGGYEQFF. The chain has TRBV6-2 or TRBV6-3 and TRBJ2-1, with TRBD2 matching over 7 bases. The CDR3 sequence is 12 residues long. J was trimmed by 8 bases and V by 5 bases; bases with no gene match: 3. Germline CDR1 reads MNHEY; CDR2 reads SVGEGT.

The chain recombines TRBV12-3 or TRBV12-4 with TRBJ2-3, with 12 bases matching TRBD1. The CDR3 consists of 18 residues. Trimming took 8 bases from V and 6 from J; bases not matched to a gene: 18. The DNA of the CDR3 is TGTGCCAGCCGGGGACAGGGGGCGGAGGAATACAAGGCCGATACGCAGTATTTT. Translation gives CASRGQGAEEYKADTQYF.

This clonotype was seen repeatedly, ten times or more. In nucleotides, the CDR3 is TGTGCCTGGAGTGACACGTACCAGCAGTACTTC. As protein: CAWSDTYQQYF. The V call is TRBV30, the J call TRBJ2-7; D is undetermined. The CDR3 totals 11 residues. The V end was cut by 1 base, the J end by 8 bases, with 9 bases between. CDR1 GTSNPN and CDR2 SVGIG come from the germline V gene (reference sequence).

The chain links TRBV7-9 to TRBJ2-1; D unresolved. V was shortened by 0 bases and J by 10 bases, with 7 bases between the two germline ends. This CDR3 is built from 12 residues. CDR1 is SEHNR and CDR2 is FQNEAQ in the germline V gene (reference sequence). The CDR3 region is CASSLATDEQFF. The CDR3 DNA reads TGTGCCAGCAGCTTAGCTACGGACGAGCAGTTCTTC.

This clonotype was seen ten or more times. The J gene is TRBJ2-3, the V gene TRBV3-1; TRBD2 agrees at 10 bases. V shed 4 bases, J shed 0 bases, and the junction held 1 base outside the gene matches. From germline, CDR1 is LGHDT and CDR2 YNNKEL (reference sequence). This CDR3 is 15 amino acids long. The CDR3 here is CASSLAGGSTDTQYF. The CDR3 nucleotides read TGTGCCAGCAGCCTAGCGGGGGGTAGCACAGATACGCAGTATTTT.

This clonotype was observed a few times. CDR3 bases: TGTGCCAGCAGCCCAGGGGGGACTAGCGGGGAGACCCAGTACTTC. Amino acid sequence: CASSPGGTSGETQYF. V and J are TRBV7-3 and TRBJ2-5, with 12 bases that match TRBD2. Germline trimming cut 5 bases from V and 5 bases from J; bases unmatched to any gene: 6. The germline V gene has CDR1 SGHTA and CDR2 FQGTGA. CDR3 length equals 15 residues.

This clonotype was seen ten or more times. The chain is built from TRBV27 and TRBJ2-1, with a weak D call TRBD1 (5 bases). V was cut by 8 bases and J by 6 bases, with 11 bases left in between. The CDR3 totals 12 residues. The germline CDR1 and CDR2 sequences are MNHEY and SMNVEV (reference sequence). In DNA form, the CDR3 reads TGTGCCAGCTCTCAGGGATCCAATGAGCAGTTCTTC. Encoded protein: CASSQGSNEQFF.

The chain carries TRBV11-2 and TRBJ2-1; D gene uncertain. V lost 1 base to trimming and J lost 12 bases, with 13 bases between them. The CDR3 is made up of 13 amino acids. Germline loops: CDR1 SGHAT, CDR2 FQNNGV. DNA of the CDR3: TGTGCCAGCAGCTTAGTGGCCTCAGCCAGGCAGTTCTTC. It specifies CASSLVASARQFF.

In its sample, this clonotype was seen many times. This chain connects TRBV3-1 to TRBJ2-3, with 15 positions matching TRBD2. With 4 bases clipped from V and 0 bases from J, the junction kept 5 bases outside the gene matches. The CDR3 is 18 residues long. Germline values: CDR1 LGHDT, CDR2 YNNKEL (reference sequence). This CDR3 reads CASSRGLAGGLSTDTQYF. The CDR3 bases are TGTGCCAGCAGCCGCGGACTAGCGGGGGGGCTCAGCACAGATACGCAGTATTTT.

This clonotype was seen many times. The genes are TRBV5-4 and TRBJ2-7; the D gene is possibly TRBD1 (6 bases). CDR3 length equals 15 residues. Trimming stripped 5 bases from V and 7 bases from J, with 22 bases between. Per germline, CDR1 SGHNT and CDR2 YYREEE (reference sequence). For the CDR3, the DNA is TGTGCCAGCAGGGACTGGGGACATTCCCGAGGGGAGCAGTACTTC. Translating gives CASRDWGHSRGEQYF.

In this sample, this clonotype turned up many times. The CDR3 loop is CASSLERVTGANVLTF. In nucleotides, the CDR3 is TGTGCCAGCAGCTTGGAGAGGGTAACCGGGGCCAACGTCCTGACTTTC. This rearrangement joins TRBV5-6 to TRBJ2-6, with a weak D call TRBD2 (5 bases). V was clipped by 0 bases and J by 4 bases, with 11 bases between them. The CDR3 has 16 amino acids. Germline V CDR1 and CDR2: SGHDT, YYEEEE.

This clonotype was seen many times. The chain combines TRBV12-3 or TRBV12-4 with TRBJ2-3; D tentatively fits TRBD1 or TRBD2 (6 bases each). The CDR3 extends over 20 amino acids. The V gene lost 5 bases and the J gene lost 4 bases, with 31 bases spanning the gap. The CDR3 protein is CASSKRRGAFSQPRADTQYF. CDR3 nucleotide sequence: TGTGCCAGCAGTAAAAGAAGGGGGGCGTTTTCCCAACCTCGGGCAGATACGCAGTATTTT.

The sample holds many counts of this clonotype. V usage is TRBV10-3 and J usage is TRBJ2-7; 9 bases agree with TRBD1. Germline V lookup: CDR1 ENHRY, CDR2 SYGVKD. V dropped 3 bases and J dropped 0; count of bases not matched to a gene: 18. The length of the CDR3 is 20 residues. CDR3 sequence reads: CAISDRGRDRDDGASYEQYF. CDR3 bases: TGTGCCATCAGTGACCGGGGGAGGGACAGGGATGACGGGGCCTCCTACGAGCAGTACTTC.

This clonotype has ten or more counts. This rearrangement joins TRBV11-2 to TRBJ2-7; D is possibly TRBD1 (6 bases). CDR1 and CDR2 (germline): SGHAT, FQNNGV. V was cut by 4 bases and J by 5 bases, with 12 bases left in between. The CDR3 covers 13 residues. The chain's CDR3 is CASSSQGNNEQYF. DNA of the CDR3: TGTGCCAGCAGCTCTCAGGGGAATAACGAGCAGTACTTC. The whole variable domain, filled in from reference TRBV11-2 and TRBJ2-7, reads EAGVAQSPRYKIIEKRQSVAFWCNPISGHATLYWYQQILGQGPKLLIQFQNNGVVDDSQLPKDRFSAERLKGVDSTLKIQPAKLEDSAVYLCASSSQGNNEQYFGPGTRLTVT.

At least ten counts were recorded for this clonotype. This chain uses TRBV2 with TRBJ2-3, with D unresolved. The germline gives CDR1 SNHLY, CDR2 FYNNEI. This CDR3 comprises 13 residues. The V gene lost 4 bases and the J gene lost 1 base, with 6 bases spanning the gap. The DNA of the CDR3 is TGTGCCAGCAGTGGTAAACGCACAGATACGCAGTATTTT. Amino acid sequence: CASSGKRTDTQYF.

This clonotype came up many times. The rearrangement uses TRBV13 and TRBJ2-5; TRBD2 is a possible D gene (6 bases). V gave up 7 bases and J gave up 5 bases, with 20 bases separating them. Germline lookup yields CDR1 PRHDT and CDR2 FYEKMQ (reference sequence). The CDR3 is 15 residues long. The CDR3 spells CASNNRRGVPETQYF. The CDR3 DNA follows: TGTGCCAGCAACAATAGACGCGGGGTTCCCGAGACCCAGTACTTC.

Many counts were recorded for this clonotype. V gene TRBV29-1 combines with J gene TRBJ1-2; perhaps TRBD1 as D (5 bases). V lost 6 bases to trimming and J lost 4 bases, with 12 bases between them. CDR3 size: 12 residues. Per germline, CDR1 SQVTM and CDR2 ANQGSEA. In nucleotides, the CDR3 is TGCAGCGTGGGGGACGTCGTCTATGGCTACACCTTC. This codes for CSVGDVVYGYTF.

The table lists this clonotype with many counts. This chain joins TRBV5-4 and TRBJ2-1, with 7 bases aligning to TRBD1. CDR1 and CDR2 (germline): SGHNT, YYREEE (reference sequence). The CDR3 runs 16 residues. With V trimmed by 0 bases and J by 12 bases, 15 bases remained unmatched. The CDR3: CASSLAGAYPGGSQFF. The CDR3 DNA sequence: TGTGCCAGCAGCTTGGCCGGCGCTTATCCAGGGGGTTCGCAGTTCTTC. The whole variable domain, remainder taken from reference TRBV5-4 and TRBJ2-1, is ETGVTQSPTHLIKTRGQQVTLRCSSQSGHNTVSWYQQALGQGPQFIFQYYREEENGRGNFPPRFSGLQFPNYSSELNVNALELDDSALYLCASSLAGAYPGGSQFFGPGTRLTVL.

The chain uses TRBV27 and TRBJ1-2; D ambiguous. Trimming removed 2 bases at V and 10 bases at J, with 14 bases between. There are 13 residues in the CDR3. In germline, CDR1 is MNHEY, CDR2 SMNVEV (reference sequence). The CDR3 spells CASSLGPGTNYTF. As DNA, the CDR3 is TGTGCCAGCAGTTTAGGTCCAGGCACTAACTACACCTTC.